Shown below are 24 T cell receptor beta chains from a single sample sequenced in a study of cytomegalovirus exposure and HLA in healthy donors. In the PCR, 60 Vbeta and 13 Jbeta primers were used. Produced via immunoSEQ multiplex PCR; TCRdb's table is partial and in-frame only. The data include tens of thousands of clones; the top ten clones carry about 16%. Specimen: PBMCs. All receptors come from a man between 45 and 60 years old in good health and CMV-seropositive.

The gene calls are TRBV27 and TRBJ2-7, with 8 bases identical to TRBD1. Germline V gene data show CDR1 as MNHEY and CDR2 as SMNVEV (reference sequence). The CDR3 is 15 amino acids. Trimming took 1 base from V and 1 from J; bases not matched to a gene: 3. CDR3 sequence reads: CASSLLDRVSYEQYV. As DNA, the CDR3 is TGTGCCAGCAGTTTATTGGACAGGGTTTCCTACGAGCAGTACGTC.

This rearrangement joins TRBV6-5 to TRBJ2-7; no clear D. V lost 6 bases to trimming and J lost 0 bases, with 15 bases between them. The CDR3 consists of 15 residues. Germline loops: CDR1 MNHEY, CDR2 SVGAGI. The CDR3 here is CASSQGLGSSYEQYV. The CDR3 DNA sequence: TGTGCCAGCAGCCAAGGTTTGGGTAGCTCCTACGAGCAGTACGTC.

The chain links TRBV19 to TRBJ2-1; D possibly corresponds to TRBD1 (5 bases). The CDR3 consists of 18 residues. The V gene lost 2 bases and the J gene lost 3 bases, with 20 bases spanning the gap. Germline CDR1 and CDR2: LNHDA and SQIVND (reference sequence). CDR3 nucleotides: TGTGCCAGTAGTATAAGCCTAACTCGGACACTCGACTACAATGAGCAGTTCTTC. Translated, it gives CASSISLTRTLDYNEQFF.

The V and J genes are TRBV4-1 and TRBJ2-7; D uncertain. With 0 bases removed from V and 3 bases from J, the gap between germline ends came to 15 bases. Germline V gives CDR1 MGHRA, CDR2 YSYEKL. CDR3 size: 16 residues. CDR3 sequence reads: CASSQDFLAPYYEQYV. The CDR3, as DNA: TGCGCCAGCAGCCAAGATTTCCTCGCGCCCTACTACGAGCAGTACGTC.

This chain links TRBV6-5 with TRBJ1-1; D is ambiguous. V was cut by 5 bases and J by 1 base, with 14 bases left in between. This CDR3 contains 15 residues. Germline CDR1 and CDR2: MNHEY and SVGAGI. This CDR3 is CASSRLSLGNTEAFF. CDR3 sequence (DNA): TGTGCCAGCAGTCGACTGAGCCTGGGGAACACTGAAGCTTTCTTT.

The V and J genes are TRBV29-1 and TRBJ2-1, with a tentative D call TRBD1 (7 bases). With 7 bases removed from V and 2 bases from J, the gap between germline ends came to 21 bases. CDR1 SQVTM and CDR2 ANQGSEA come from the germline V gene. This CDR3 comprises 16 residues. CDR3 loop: CSAIDRAGYPYNEQFF. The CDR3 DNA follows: TGCAGCGCGATCGACAGGGCGGGATACCCCTACAATGAGCAGTTCTTC.

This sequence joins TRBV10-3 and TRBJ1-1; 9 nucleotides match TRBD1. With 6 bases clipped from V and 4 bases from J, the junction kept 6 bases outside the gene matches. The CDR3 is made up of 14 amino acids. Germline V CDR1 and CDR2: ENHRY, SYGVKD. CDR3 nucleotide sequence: TGTGCCATCAGCGAAGGACAGGGGATCACTGAAGCTTTCTTT. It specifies CAISEGQGITEAFF.

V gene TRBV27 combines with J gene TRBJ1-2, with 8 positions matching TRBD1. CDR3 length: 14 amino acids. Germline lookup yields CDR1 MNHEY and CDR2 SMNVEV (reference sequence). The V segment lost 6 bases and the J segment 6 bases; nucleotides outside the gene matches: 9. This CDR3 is CASSDRGDSNGYTF. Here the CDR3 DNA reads TGTGCCAGCAGCGACAGGGGAGACAGTAATGGCTACACCTTC.

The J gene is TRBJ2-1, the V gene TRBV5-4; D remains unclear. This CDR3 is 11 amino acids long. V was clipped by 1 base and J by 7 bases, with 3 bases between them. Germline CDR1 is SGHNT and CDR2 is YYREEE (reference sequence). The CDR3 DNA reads TGTGCCAGCAGCTTGCGGAATGAGCAGTTCTTC. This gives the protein CASSLRNEQFF.

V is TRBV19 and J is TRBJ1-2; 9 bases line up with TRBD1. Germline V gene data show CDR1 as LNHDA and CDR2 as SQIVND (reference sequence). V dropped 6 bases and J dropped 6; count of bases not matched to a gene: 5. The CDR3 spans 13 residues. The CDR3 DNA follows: TGTGCCAGTAGACGGACAGGGGCGGATGGCTACACCTTC. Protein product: CASRRTGADGYTF.

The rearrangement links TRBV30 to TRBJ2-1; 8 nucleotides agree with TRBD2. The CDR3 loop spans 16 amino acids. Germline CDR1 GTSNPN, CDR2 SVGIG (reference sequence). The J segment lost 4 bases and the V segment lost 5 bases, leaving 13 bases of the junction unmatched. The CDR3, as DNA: TGTGCCTGGGGAGACTGGGGCGGGAGGAAATACAATGAGCAGTTCTTC. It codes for CAWGDWGGRKYNEQFF. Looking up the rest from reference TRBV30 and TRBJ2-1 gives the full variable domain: SQTIHQWPATLVQPVGSPLSLECTVEGTSNPNLYWYRQAAGRGLQLLFYSVGIGQISSEVPQNLSASRPQDRQFILSSKKLLLSDSGFYLCAWGDWGGRKYNEQFFGPGTRLTVL.

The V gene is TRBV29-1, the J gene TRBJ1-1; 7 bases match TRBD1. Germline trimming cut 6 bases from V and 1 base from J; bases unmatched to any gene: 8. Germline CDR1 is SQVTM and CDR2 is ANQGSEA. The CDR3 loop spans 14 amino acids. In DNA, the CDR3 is TGCAGCGTCACAGGGGCGATGGCGAACACTGAAGCTTTCTTT. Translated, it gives CSVTGAMANTEAFF.

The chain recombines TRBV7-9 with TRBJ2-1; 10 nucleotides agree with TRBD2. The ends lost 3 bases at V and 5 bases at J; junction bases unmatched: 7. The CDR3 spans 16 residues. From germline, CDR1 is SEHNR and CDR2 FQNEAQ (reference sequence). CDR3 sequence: CASSFSWLAGDNEQFF. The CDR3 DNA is TGTGCCAGCAGCTTTAGTTGGCTAGCGGGAGACAATGAGCAGTTCTTC.

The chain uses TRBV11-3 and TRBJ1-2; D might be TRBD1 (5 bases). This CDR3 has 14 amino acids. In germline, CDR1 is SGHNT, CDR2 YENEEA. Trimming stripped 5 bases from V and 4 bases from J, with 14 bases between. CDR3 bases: TGTGCCAGCAGCCCAGACAGAAACCTCTATGGCTACACCTTC. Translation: CASSPDRNLYGYTF.

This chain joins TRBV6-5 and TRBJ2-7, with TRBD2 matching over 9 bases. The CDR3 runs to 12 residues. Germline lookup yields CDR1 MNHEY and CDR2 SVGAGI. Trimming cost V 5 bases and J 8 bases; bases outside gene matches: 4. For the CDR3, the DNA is TGTGCCAGCAGTAGCGGGACTAGCAAGCAGTACTTC. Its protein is CASSSGTSKQYF.

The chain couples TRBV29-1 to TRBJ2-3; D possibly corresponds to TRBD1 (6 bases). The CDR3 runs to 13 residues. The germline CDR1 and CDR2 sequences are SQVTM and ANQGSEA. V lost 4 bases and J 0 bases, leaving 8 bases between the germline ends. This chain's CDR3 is CSVAGTSTDTQYF. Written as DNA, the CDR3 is TGCAGCGTTGCCGGGACAAGCACAGATACGCAGTATTTT.

In DNA, the CDR3 is TGTGCCAGCAGCTTAGGGGCGGGAGGTCGAAAGAACACCGGGGAGCTGTTTTTT. Its translation is CASSLGAGGRKNTGELFF. This chain joins TRBV7-9 and TRBJ2-2, with TRBD2 identical over 8 bases. The germline gives CDR1 SEHNR, CDR2 FQNEAQ (reference sequence). The junction had 8 bases not matched to a gene; V was cut back by 1 base and J by 1 base. The CDR3 is made up of 18 amino acids.

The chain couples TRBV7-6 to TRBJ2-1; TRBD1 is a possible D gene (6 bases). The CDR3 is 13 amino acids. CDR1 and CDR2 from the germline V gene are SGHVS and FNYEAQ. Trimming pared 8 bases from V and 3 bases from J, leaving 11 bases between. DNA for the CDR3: TGTGCCAGCTCCCAGGACAGCTACAATGAGCAGTTCTTC. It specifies CASSQDSYNEQFF.

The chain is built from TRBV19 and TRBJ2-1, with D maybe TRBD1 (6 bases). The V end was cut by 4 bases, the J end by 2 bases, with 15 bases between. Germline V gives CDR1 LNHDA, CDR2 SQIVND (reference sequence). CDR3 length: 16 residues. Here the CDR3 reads CASSKTRGTTYNEQFF. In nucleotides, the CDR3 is TGTGCCAGTAGTAAAACCAGGGGAACGACCTACAATGAGCAGTTCTTC. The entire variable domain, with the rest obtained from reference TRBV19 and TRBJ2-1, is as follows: DGGITQSPKYLFRKEGQNVTLSCEQNLNHDAMYWYRQDPGQGLRLIYYSQIVNDFQKGDIAEGYSVSREKKESFPLTVTSAQKNPTAFYLCASSKTRGTTYNEQFFGPGTRLTVL.

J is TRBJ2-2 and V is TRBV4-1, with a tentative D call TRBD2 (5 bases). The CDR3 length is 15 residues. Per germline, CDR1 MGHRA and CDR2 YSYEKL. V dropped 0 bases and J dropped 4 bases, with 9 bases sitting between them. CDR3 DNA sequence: TGCGCCAGCAGCCAAGACCCTACTAGCACCGGGGAGCTGTTTTTT. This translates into CASSQDPTSTGELFF.

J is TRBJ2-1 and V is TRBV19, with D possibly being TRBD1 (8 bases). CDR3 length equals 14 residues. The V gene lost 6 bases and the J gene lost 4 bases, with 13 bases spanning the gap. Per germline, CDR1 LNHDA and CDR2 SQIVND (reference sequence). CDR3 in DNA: TGTGCCAGTAGAGACAGGGGACTATACAATGAGCAGTTCTTC. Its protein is CASRDRGLYNEQFF.

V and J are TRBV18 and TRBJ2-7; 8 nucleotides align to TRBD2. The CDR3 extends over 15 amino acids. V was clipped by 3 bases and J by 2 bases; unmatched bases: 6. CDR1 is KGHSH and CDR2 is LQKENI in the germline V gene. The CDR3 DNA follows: TGTGCCAGCTCACCTGGCACGGGAGGGGCCTACGAGCAGTACTTC. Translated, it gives CASSPGTGGAYEQYF.

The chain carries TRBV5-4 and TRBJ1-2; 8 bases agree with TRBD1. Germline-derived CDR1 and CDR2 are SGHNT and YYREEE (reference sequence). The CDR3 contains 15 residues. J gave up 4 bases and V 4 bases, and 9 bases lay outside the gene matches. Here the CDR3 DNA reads TGTGCCAGCAGCGACCTCAGGGGGCTGGGCTATGGCTACACCTTC. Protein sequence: CASSDLRGLGYGYTF.

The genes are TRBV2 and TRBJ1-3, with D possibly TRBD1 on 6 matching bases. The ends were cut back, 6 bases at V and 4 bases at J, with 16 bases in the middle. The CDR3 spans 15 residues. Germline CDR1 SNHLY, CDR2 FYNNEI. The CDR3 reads CASRQRGTYGNTIYF. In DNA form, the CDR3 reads TGTGCCAGCAGACAGAGGGGGACATACGGAAACACCATATATTTT.